A single sample is the source of the 32 T cell receptor beta chains below, sequenced in a study of blood T cell repertoires in COVID-19. Profiled with immunoSEQ multiplex PCR; TCRdb holds only in-frame clones, not every one. The sample has roughly 230,000 clones, more than 75% seen once. Sequenced material: peripheral blood. All receptors come from a man aged 35-49 years with acute or convalescent COVID-19.

V usage is TRBV15 and J usage is TRBJ2-1, with 7 bases identical to TRBD2. Trimming at V came to 8 bases and at J to 6 bases, leaving 10 bases not matched to a gene. CDR3 size: 14 residues. Germline V gene sequence: CDR1 LNHNV, CDR2 YYDKDF (reference sequence). CDR3 loop: CATYSGVYPNEQFF. DNA for the CDR3: TGTGCCACCTACAGCGGGGTCTACCCCAATGAGCAGTTCTTC.

V is TRBV4-3 and J is TRBJ1-2; 10 bases agree with TRBD1. The germline V gene has CDR1 LGHNA and CDR2 YSLEER. CDR3 length: 15 amino acids. Germline trimming cut 1 base from V and 1 base from J; bases unmatched to any gene: 0. CDR3 sequence (DNA): TGCGCCAGCAGCCAAGGGACAGGGGGTAACTATGGCTACACCTTC. Protein product: CASSQGTGGNYGYTF.

The CDR3 region has the DNA TGTGCCAGTAGTGAAGGACAGGGGGTAAACACTGAAGCTTTCTTT. It translates to CASSEGQGVNTEAFF. The gene calls are TRBV19 and TRBJ1-1; TRBD1 matches at 10 bases. J lost 2 bases, V lost 5 bases, and 5 bases had no gene match. CDR3 length: 15 residues. CDR1 LNHDA and CDR2 SQIVND come from the germline V gene (reference sequence).

The rearrangement joins TRBV4-3 to TRBJ2-5; D is possibly TRBD2 (7 bases). V gave up 5 bases and J gave up 5 bases, with 24 bases separating them. The CDR3 has 17 amino acids. Germline CDR1 is LGHNA and CDR2 is YSLEER. As DNA, the CDR3 is TGCGCCAGCAGCTCCTTTTGGGGCACGGGGGGCCGGGAGACCCAGTACTTC. It translates to CASSSFWGTGGRETQYF.

The genes are TRBV5-1 and TRBJ1-2; 10 bases are a match to TRBD1. Germline assignment: CDR1 SGHRS and CDR2 YFSETQ. The CDR3 length is 14 residues. V lost 4 bases, J lost 7 bases, and 7 bases stayed unmatched. Written as DNA, the CDR3 is TGCGCCAGCAGCCCGGGGACAGGGGAAAGTGGCTACACCTTC. Protein product: CASSPGTGESGYTF. The full variable domain, completed using reference TRBV5-1 and TRBJ1-2, is KAGVTQTPRYLIKTRGQQVTLSCSPISGHRSVSWYQQTPGQGLQFLFEYFSETQRNKGNFPGRFSGRQFSNSRSEMNVSTLELGDSALYLCASSPGTGESGYTFGSGTRLTVV.

The chain joins TRBV19 to TRBJ1-2; D remains ambiguous. Per the germline V gene, CDR1 is LNHDA and CDR2 is SQIVND (reference sequence). Trimming removed 0 bases from V and 8 bases from J, with 13 bases in between. The CDR3 spans 14 residues. The CDR3 is CASSIESQFYGYTF. Here the CDR3 DNA reads TGTGCCAGTAGTATAGAGTCGCAATTCTACGGCTACACCTTC.

The chain carries TRBV4-1 and TRBJ1-2, with TRBD1 identical over 9 bases. The CDR3 contains 14 residues. Germline V CDR1 and CDR2: MGHRA, YSYEKL. With 6 bases clipped from V and 1 base from J, the junction kept 3 bases outside the gene matches. The CDR3 here is CASSVDRGNYGYTF. The DNA of the CDR3 is TGCGCCAGCAGTGTGGACAGGGGTAACTATGGCTACACCTTC.

This clone was detected only once. This chain uses TRBV10-3 with TRBJ2-1, with D unresolved. Germline V gene sequence: CDR1 ENHRY, CDR2 SYGVKD. The V end was cut by 0 bases, the J end by 6 bases, with 3 bases between. The length of the CDR3 is 12 residues. The CDR3 sequence is CAISESSNEQFF. CDR3 DNA sequence: TGTGCCATCAGTGAGTCTAGCAATGAGCAGTTCTTC.

The chain links TRBV6-6 to TRBJ1-5, with D perhaps TRBD1 (5 bases). V lost 4 bases and J 6 bases, leaving 16 bases between the germline ends. The CDR3 consists of 15 residues. The germline V gene encodes CDR1 MNHNY and CDR2 SVGAGI (reference sequence). Here the CDR3 reads CASSSPYRSGQPQHF. CDR3 bases: TGTGCCAGCAGTTCCCCATACAGGTCCGGTCAGCCCCAGCATTTT.

The chain employs TRBV24-1 and TRBJ1-5; maybe TRBD1 (6 bases). This CDR3 has 16 residues. V was shortened by 3 bases and J by 6 bases, with 17 bases between the two germline ends. Germline V lookup: CDR1 KGHDR, CDR2 SFDVKD. CDR3 coding DNA: TGTGCCACCAGTGATACGGACAGCCCGGCAGGTCAGCCCCAGCATTTT. This gives the protein CATSDTDSPAGQPQHF.

The chain uses TRBV11-2 and TRBJ1-1; 9 bases map to TRBD1. The CDR3 spans 14 residues. CDR1 and CDR2 (germline): SGHAT, FQNNGV. Trimming removed 2 bases from V and 7 bases from J; junction bases left unmatched: 5. The CDR3 is CASSLNRGQDEAFF. CDR3 nucleotides: TGTGCCAGCAGCTTAAACAGGGGGCAGGATGAAGCTTTCTTT.

V gene TRBV18 combines with J gene TRBJ2-5; D is perhaps TRBD1 (6 bases). Germline V gene lookup returns CDR1 KGHSH and CDR2 LQKENI. V was trimmed by 2 bases and J by 0 bases, leaving 7 bases between them. The CDR3 length is 14 residues. The CDR3: CASSPEGDQETQYF. The CDR3 DNA is TGTGCCAGCTCACCAGAGGGGGACCAAGAGACCCAGTACTTC.

This sequence joins TRBV12-3 or TRBV12-4 and TRBJ1-1, with 7 bases fitting TRBD1. The CDR3 is made up of 12 amino acids. J was trimmed by 7 bases and V by 4 bases; bases with no gene match: 3. Here the CDR3 reads CASSYQGGEAFF. As DNA, the CDR3 is TGTGCCAGCAGTTACCAGGGGGGTGAAGCTTTCTTT.

This clone was found once. The chain joins TRBV19 to TRBJ1-5; 7 bases map to TRBD1. Germline trimming cut 9 bases from V and 2 bases from J; bases unmatched to any gene: 7. Germline CDR1 LNHDA, CDR2 SQIVND (reference sequence). CDR3 length equals 14 residues. DNA of the CDR3: TGTGCCAGCAACAGGGGAAGCGGCAATCAGCCCCAGCATTTT. Translated, it gives CASNRGSGNQPQHF.

This chain uses TRBV5-6 with TRBJ1-2; 8 bases agree with TRBD1. The CDR3 runs to 14 residues. Germline CDR1 and CDR2: SGHDT and YYEEEE. V lost 1 base, J lost 3 bases, and 2 bases stayed unmatched. CDR3 DNA sequence: TGTGCCAGCAGCTTGTGGACAGGGTACTATGGCTACACCTTC. Its protein is CASSLWTGYYGYTF.

The chain couples TRBV27 to TRBJ1-5, with 8 bases that match TRBD1. The germline V gene encodes CDR1 MNHEY and CDR2 SMNVEV (reference sequence). The CDR3 contains 16 residues. The V and J ends lost 5 bases and 8 bases, in that order; junction bases with no gene match: 14. As DNA, the CDR3 is TGTGCCAGCAGTATCTACGGGACAGGACACGAGGAGCCCCAGCATTTT. It yields the protein CASSIYGTGHEEPQHF.

The CDR3 protein is CASIGGSYEQYF. CDR3 in DNA: TGTGCCAGTATCGGTGGCTCCTACGAGCAGTACTTC. The chain combines TRBV19 with TRBJ2-7; D call uncertain. Looked up from germline, CDR1 is LNHDA and CDR2 is SQIVND (reference sequence). The CDR3 covers 12 residues. V was shortened by 7 bases and J by 0 bases, with 7 bases between the two germline ends.

The rearrangement links TRBV5-1 to TRBJ1-1, with 10 bases matching TRBD1. This CDR3 is 16 amino acids long. V lost 4 bases to trimming and J lost 5 bases; unmatched junction nucleotides: 11. The germline gives CDR1 SGHRS, CDR2 YFSETQ. CDR3 nucleotide sequence: TGCGCCAGCAGCCCCGGGGACAGGGGACGAAGTACTGAAGCTTTCTTT. Protein sequence: CASSPGDRGRSTEAFF.

This chain uses TRBV5-8 with TRBJ1-1; D not resolved. Germline V gives CDR1 SGHTS, CDR2 YDEGEE. The CDR3 is 14 residues long. Trimming took off 0 bases at V and 1 base at J, with 7 bases between the two ends. CDR3 protein: CASSLGWANTEAFF. CDR3 coding DNA: TGTGCCAGCAGCTTGGGGTGGGCGAACACTGAAGCTTTCTTT.

This chain joins TRBV3-1 (or the pseudogene TRBV3-2) and TRBJ1-1; no clear D. Germline V CDR1 and CDR2: LGHDT, YNNKEL (reference sequence). This CDR3 region has 13 residues. Trimming removed 1 base from V and 7 bases from J, with 10 bases in between. CDR3 residues: CASSQANRGEAFF. CDR3 nucleotides: TGTGCCAGCAGCCAAGCAAATCGGGGTGAAGCTTTCTTT.

This clone was observed a single time. The J gene is TRBJ1-2, the V gene TRBV10-3, with TRBD1 as a possible D gene (5 bases). The germline V gene has CDR1 ENHRY and CDR2 SYGVKD. Trimming pared 0 bases from V and 3 bases from J, leaving 5 bases between. This CDR3 region has 13 residues. CDR3 DNA: TGTGCCATCAGTGAGTCCAGGGACTATGGCTACACCTTC. Amino acid sequence: CAISESRDYGYTF.

V gene TRBV28 combines with J gene TRBJ1-5; TRBD1 aligns across 7 bases. This CDR3 spans 14 amino acids. The V and J ends lost 4 bases and 3 bases, in that order; junction bases with no gene match: 3. CDR1 and CDR2 from the germline V gene are MDHEN and SYDVKM. The CDR3 nucleotides are TGTGCCAGCAGTTCCGACAGGGTCAATCAGCCCCAGCATTTT. Amino acids: CASSSDRVNQPQHF.

This clone was counted a few times. V and J are TRBV5-6 and TRBJ1-5, with D unclear. Germline CDR1 and CDR2: SGHDT and YYEEEE. V was pared by 7 bases and J by 4 bases, with 15 bases between. This CDR3 contains 14 residues. This CDR3 is CASGRERPNQPQHF. The CDR3 DNA follows: TGTGCCAGCGGGAGGGAAAGGCCGAATCAGCCCCAGCATTTT.

The gene calls are TRBV10-3 and TRBJ2-2; 10 nucleotides match TRBD2. CDR1 and CDR2 from the germline V gene are ENHRY and SYGVKD. V was clipped by 7 bases and J by 4 bases; unmatched bases: 3. This CDR3 has 14 amino acids. CDR3 protein: CAINVAGGTGELFF. Here the CDR3 DNA reads TGTGCCATCAATGTAGCGGGGGGCACCGGGGAGCTGTTTTTT.

The chain employs TRBV27 and TRBJ1-4; 7 bases are shared with TRBD1. This CDR3 has 15 amino acids. The germline CDR1 and CDR2 sequences are MNHEY and SMNVEV (reference sequence). The V segment lost 4 bases and the J segment 4 bases; nucleotides outside the gene matches: 6. The CDR3 DNA is TGTGCCAGCAGTTCCCCCCAGGGGGGTAATGAAAAACTGTTTTTT. Translating it yields CASSSPQGGNEKLFF.

The chain combines TRBV5-4 with TRBJ1-2, with D hard to call. From germline, CDR1 is SGHNT and CDR2 YYREEE (reference sequence). The V gene lost 2 bases and the J gene lost 7 bases, with 15 bases spanning the gap. This CDR3 has 14 amino acids. The CDR3 loop is CASSFSGKGGGYTF. In nucleotides, the CDR3 is TGTGCCAGCAGCTTCTCCGGGAAGGGAGGTGGCTACACCTTC.

This chain uses TRBV28 with TRBJ2-3, with D possibly matching TRBD1 (5 bases). The CDR3 has 15 residues. Germline loops: CDR1 MDHEN, CDR2 SYDVKM. V lost 3 bases and J 1 base, leaving 11 bases between the germline ends. The CDR3 loop is CASSLPTGGTDTQYF. The DNA of the CDR3 is TGTGCCAGCAGTTTGCCCACAGGCGGCACAGATACGCAGTATTTT.

The gene calls are TRBV4-1 and TRBJ1-1; 8 nucleotides agree with TRBD1. Germline CDR1 is MGHRA and CDR2 is YSYEKL. V trimming: 5 bases; J trimming: 4 bases; junction bases outside the gene matches: 6. The CDR3 covers 14 residues. CDR3 coding DNA: TGCGCCAGCAGCGTTAACAGGGGGTCCACTGAAGCTTTCTTT. The encoded protein is CASSVNRGSTEAFF.

J is TRBJ1-2 and V is TRBV5-1; D not certain. The CDR3 sequence is 13 residues long. Trimming cost V 0 bases and J 4 bases, with 7 bases left between them. Germline V gene lookup returns CDR1 SGHRS and CDR2 YFSETQ. The CDR3 DNA reads TGCGCCAGCAGCTTGGGAGGGTCCTATGGCTACACCTTC. This translates into CASSLGGSYGYTF.

A note on this clone: Distinct nucleotide sequences in the sample also encode this CDR3. CDR3 sequence: CASSRGQYSNQPQHF. Written as DNA, the CDR3 is TGTGCCAGCAGCCGAGGACAGTATAGCAATCAGCCCCAGCATTTT. V is TRBV5-8 and J is TRBJ1-5, with a tentative D call TRBD1 (6 bases). The CDR3 sequence is 15 residues long. Trimming pared 4 bases from V and 0 bases from J, leaving 11 bases between. The germline V gene encodes CDR1 SGHTS and CDR2 YDEGEE.

The V call is TRBV19, the J call TRBJ1-2; 7 nucleotides agree with TRBD1. The CDR3 is 14 amino acids. V lost 3 bases, J lost 2 bases, and 3 bases stayed unmatched. Germline V CDR1 and CDR2: LNHDA, SQIVND (reference sequence). CDR3 loop: CASSIETGNYGYTF. Written as DNA, the CDR3 is TGTGCCAGTAGTATCGAGACAGGGAACTATGGCTACACCTTC. The whole variable domain, filled in from reference TRBV19 and TRBJ1-2, reads DGGITQSPKYLFRKEGQNVTLSCEQNLNHDAMYWYRQDPGQGLRLIYYSQIVNDFQKGDIAEGYSVSREKKESFPLTVTSAQKNPTAFYLCASSIETGNYGYTFGSGTRLTVV.

V usage is TRBV5-5 and J usage is TRBJ2-1; TRBD1 is a possible D gene (6 bases). CDR1 is SGHKS, CDR2 YYEKEE, per germline (reference sequence). V dropped 3 bases and J dropped 7 bases, with 17 bases sitting between them. There are 15 residues in the CDR3. The CDR3 loop reads CASSSGTGLENEQFF. For the CDR3, the DNA is TGTGCCAGCAGCTCCGGAACAGGGCTTGAGAATGAGCAGTTCTTC.